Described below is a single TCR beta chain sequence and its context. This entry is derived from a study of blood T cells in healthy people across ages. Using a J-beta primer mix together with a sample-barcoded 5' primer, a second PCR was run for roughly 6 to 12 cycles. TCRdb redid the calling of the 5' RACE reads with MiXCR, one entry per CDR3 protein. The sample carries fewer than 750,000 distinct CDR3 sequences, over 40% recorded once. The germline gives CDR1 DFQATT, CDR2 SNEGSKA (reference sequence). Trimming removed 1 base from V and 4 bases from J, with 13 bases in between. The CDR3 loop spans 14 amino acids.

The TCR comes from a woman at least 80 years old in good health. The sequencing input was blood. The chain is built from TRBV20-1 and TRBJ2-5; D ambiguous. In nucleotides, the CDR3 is TGCAGTGCTAGAGGCGACATGTTCCCAGAGACCCAGTACTTC. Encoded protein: CSARGDMFPETQYF.